The clone carrying this T cell receptor (beta chain) has a single count. In Seattle, patients joined the study during active infection and were tracked longitudinally. The data were taken from a study of blood T cell repertoires in COVID-19. The overall study: Samples came from the United States, Italy and Spain, spanning acute and convalescent COVID-19. From T cells, B-cell-depleted T cells, or PBMCs came the material, which was cDNA or gDNA.

CDR3 length equals 13 residues. Germline CDR1 MGHRA, CDR2 YSYEKL. Trimming left V 1 base short and J 15 bases short, with 16 bases between. In the original analysis: Nucleated cell counts were estimated from reference gene primer amplification. Clones were read by immunoSEQ multiplex PCR, and TCRdb kept only the in-frame ones, dropping some. V and J calls and clone size are as listed in that table; D and trimming were resolved from the DNA. The table has roughly 500,000 clones, roughly 89% seen once. Sequenced sample: peripheral blood. The TCR originated in a man aged 18 to 29 with COVID-19, enrolled during active disease. J is TRBJ2-1 and V is TRBV4-1; a possible D gene is TRBD2 (5 bases). The CDR3 protein is CASSQVSVGVGFF. CDR3 sequence (DNA): TGCGCCAGCAGCCAAGTCTCGGTCGGGGTAGGGTTCTTC.